This T cell receptor (beta chain) was identified in a study of blood T cell repertoires in COVID-19. About the research overall: Researchers got acute and convalescent COVID-19 samples from the United States, Italy and Spain. In each case, the material was cDNA or gDNA derived from T cells, B-cell-depleted T cells, or PBMCs.

Original data processing: For nucleated cells, counts were estimated from reference gene primer amplification. Method: immunoSEQ multiplex PCR; TCRdb's copy keeps in-frame clones and lacks some. V, J and clone size reflect that table, while D and trimming were determined from the DNA. Seen here are approximately 150,000 clones, around 80% observed once, and the top ten hold about 16%. V shed 4 bases and J 3 bases; nucleotides not matched to a gene: 2. There are 14 residues in the CDR3. Per germline, CDR1 SGHNT and CDR2 YENEEA. The sequencing input was peripheral blood. The V gene is TRBV11-3, the J gene TRBJ2-1; 8 nucleotides line up with TRBD2. This receptor was obtained from a human donor with acute or convalescent COVID-19. The donor label of this sample is uncertain. CDR3 in DNA: TGTGCCAGCAGCTCGGGGGGGATCTACAATGAGCAGTTCTTC. Protein sequence: CASSSGGIYNEQFF.